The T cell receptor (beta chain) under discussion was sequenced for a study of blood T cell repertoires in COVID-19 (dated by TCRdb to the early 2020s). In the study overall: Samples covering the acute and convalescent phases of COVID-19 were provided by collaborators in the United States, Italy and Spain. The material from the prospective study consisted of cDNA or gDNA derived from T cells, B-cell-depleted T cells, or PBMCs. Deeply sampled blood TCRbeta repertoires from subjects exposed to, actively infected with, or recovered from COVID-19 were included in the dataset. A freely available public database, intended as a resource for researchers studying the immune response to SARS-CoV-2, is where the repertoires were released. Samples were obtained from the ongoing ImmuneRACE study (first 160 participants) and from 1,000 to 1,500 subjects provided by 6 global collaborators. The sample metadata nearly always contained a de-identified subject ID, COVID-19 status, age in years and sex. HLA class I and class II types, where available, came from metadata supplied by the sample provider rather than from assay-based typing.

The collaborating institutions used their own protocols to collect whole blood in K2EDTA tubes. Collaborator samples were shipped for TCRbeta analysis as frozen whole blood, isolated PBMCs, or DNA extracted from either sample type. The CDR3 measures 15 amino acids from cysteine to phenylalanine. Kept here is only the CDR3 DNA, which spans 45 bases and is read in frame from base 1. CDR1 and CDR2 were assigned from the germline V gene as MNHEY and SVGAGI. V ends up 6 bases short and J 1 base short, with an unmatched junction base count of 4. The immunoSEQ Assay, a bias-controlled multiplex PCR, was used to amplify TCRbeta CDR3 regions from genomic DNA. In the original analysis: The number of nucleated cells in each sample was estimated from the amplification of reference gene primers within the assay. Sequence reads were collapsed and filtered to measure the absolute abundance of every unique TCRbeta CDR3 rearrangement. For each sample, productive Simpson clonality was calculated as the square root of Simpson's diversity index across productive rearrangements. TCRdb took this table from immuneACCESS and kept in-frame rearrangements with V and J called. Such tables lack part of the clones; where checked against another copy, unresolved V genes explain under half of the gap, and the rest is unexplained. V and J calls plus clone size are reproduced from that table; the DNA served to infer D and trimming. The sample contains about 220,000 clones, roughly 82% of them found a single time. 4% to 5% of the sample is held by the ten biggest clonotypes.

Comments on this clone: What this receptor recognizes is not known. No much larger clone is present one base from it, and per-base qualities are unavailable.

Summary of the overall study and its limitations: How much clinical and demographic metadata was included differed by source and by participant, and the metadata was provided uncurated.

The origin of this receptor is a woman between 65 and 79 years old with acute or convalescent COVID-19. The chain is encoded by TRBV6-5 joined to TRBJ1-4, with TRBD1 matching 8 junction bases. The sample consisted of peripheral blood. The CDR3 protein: CASSRTGGTNEKLFF. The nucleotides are TGTGCCAGCAGCCGAACAGGGGGAACTAATGAAAAACTGTTTTTT.